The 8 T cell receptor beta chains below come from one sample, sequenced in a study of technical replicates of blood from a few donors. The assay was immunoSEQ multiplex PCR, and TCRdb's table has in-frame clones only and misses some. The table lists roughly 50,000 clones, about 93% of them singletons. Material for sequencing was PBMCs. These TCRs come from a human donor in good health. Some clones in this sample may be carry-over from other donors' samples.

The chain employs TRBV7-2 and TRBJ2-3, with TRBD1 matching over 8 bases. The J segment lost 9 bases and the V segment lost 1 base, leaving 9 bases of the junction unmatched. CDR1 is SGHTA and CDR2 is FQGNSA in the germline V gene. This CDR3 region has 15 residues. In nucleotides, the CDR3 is TGTGCCAGCAGCTTAGTCAGCGGACAGGGAAGGACGCAGTATTTT. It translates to CASSLVSGQGRTQYF.

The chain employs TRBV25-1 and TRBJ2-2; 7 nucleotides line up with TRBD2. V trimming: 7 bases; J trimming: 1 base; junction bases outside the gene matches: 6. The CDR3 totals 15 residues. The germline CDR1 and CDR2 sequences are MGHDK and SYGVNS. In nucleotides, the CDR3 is TGTGCCAGCACTCCTTCTAGCGGGAACACCGGGGAGCTGTTTTTT. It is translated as CASTPSSGNTGELFF.

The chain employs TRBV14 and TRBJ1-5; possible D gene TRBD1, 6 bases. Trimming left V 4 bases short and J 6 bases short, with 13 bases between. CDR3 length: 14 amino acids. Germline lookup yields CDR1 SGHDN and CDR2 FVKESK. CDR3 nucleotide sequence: TGTGCCAGCAGCCGCCAGGGGCAAGGTCAGCCCCAGCATTTT. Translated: CASSRQGQGQPQHF.

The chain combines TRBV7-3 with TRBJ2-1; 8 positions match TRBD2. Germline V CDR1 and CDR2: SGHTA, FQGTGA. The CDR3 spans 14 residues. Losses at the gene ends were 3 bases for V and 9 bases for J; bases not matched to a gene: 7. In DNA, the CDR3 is TGTGCCAGCAGCTTGTTCAGCACTAGCGGTGAGCAGTTCTTC. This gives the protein CASSLFSTSGEQFF.

CDR3 nucleotides: TGTGCCAGCAGCTCGGGACTAGCGGGCTTCTACGAGCAGTACTTC. It codes for CASSSGLAGFYEQYF. This chain uses TRBV7-9 with TRBJ2-7; 12 bases map to TRBD2. The J segment lost 3 bases and the V segment lost 4 bases, leaving 4 bases of the junction unmatched. Germline assignment: CDR1 SEHNR and CDR2 FQNEAQ (reference sequence). This CDR3 has 15 residues.

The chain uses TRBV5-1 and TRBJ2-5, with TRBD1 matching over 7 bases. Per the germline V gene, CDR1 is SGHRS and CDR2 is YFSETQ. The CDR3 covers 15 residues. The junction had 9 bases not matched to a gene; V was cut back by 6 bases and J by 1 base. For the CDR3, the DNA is TGCGCCAGCAAGCCCCAGGGGGTACCCCAAGAGACCCAGTACTTC. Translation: CASKPQGVPQETQYF.

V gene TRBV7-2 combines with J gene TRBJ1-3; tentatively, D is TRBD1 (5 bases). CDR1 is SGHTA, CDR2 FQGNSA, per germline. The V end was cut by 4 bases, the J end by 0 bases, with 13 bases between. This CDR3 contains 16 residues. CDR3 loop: CASSWGAGRSGNTIYF. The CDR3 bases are TGTGCCAGCAGCTGGGGAGCGGGACGCTCTGGAAACACCATATATTTT.

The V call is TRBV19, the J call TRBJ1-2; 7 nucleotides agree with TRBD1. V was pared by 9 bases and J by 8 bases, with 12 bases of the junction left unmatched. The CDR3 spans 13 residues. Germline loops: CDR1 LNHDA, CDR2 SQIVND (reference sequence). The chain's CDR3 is CASQTGNSAGYTF. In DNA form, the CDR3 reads TGTGCCAGCCAGACAGGGAACAGCGCGGGCTACACCTTC.